These 17 T cell receptor beta chains were all obtained from the same sample, sequenced in a study of OX40 agonist ivuxolimab in advanced cancers. This table comes from immunoSEQ multiplex PCR, and its TCRdb copy is limited to in-frame clones, with some not included. The sample records fewer than 100,000 clones, about 89% being singletons. The material was CD4+ or CD8+ T cells sorted from blood, obtained in a trial of the OX40 agonist ivuxolimab. The origin of the receptors is an adult with an advanced solid tumor such as melanoma, head and neck, liver or kidney cancer.

The chain employs TRBV6-6 and TRBJ2-7, with TRBD2 matching over 9 bases. Germline assignment: CDR1 MNHNY and CDR2 SVGAGI (reference sequence). Trimming removed 2 bases from V and 2 bases from J; junction bases left unmatched: 4. The length of the CDR3 is 15 residues. The CDR3 bases are TGTGCCAGCAGTTACCCGCAGCGGGAGGCCTACGAGCAGTACTTC. Its protein product is CASSYPQREAYEQYF.

The chain joins TRBV7-2 to TRBJ2-1, with a possible D match to TRBD2 (5 bases). This CDR3 comprises 14 residues. The ends were cut back, 5 bases at V and 4 bases at J, with 12 bases in the middle. Germline assignment: CDR1 SGHTA and CDR2 FQGNSA. The CDR3 nucleotides read TGTGCCAGCAGCCCTGGAACGGGATACAATGAGCAGTTCTTC. The encoded protein is CASSPGTGYNEQFF.

Only a few counts were recorded for this clone. This chain joins TRBV5-5 and TRBJ2-7; a possible D gene is TRBD1 (6 bases). The CDR3 contains 17 residues. V was trimmed by 0 bases and J by 0 bases, leaving 16 bases between them. Germline values: CDR1 SGHKS, CDR2 YYEKEE (reference sequence). The chain's CDR3 is CASSLGGFGDNSYEQYF. The DNA for the CDR3 is TGTGCCAGCAGCTTGGGGGGTTTCGGGGACAACTCCTACGAGCAGTACTTC.

This chain joins TRBV5-1 and TRBJ1-1; TRBD1 matches 11 bases. Losses at the gene ends were 4 bases for V and 4 bases for J; bases not matched to a gene: 9. CDR3 length: 16 residues. Germline-derived CDR1 and CDR2 are SGHRS and YFSETQ. The CDR3 region is CASSGGTGGWGTEAFF. For the CDR3, the DNA is TGCGCCAGCAGCGGAGGGACAGGGGGATGGGGCACTGAAGCTTTCTTT.

The V and J genes are TRBV9 and TRBJ2-7; 8 nucleotides match TRBD1. Germline V gives CDR1 SGDLS, CDR2 YYNGEE. V was clipped by 4 bases and J by 5 bases; unmatched bases: 8. The CDR3 contains 14 residues. DNA of the CDR3: TGTGCCAGCAGCCTGGCCGGGACAGGAGACGAGCAGTACTTC. It translates to CASSLAGTGDEQYF.

The chain employs TRBV4-1 and TRBJ1-2, with D possibly being TRBD1 (5 bases). The CDR3 is 15 residues long. Germline lookup yields CDR1 MGHRA and CDR2 YSYEKL. The V end was cut by 0 bases, the J end by 4 bases, with 12 bases between. DNA of the CDR3: TGCGCCAGCAGCCAAGAAGGATGGGGGATCTATGGCTACACCTTC. This sequence encodes CASSQEGWGIYGYTF.

The chain's CDR3 is CASSWGRGPNTGELFF. Written as DNA, the CDR3 is TGTGCCAGCAGCTGGGGGAGGGGACCAAACACCGGGGAGCTGTTTTTT. This chain connects TRBV7-6 to TRBJ2-2; 7 nucleotides match TRBD2. V gave up 4 bases and J gave up 2 bases; unmatched junction bases: 7. Germline V CDR1 and CDR2: SGHVS, FNYEAQ. This CDR3 is 16 amino acids long.

This chain uses TRBV29-1 with TRBJ1-2; 8 bases line up with TRBD1. CDR1 and CDR2 (germline): SQVTM, ANQGSEA. V shed 7 bases, J shed 6 bases, and the junction held 7 bases outside the gene matches. The CDR3 has 12 residues. The CDR3 loop is CSDVQGGNGYTF. CDR3 nucleotides: TGCAGCGATGTACAGGGGGGAAATGGCTACACCTTC.

The rearrangement joins TRBV27 to TRBJ2-7; the match to TRBD2 covers 13 bases. The length of the CDR3 is 15 residues. CDR1 is MNHEY and CDR2 is SMNVEV in the germline V gene (reference sequence). Losses at the gene ends were 6 bases for V and 5 bases for J; bases not matched to a gene: 7. The DNA for the CDR3 is TGTGCCAGCAGCTCAACTAGCGGGGGGGGAAACGAGCAGTACTTC. Amino acid sequence: CASSSTSGGGNEQYF.

The chain employs TRBV6-6 and TRBJ1-1, with D perhaps matching TRBD1 (6 bases). Germline V gene lookup returns CDR1 MNHNY and CDR2 SVGAGI (reference sequence). V was trimmed by 2 bases and J by 0 bases, leaving 13 bases between them. This CDR3 has 16 amino acids. CDR3 DNA sequence: TGTGCCAGCAGTTACGGGGGGGCCAGGATGAACACTGAAGCTTTCTTT. This sequence encodes CASSYGGARMNTEAFF.

The CDR3: CASSESWGAYEQYF. The CDR3, as DNA: TGTGCCAGCAGTGAAAGCTGGGGGGCCTACGAGCAGTACTTC. The rearrangement joins TRBV6-1 to TRBJ2-7, with D perhaps matching TRBD2 (6 bases). The germline V gene encodes CDR1 MNHNS and CDR2 SASEGT. The germline V and J ends were trimmed by 2 bases and 2 bases, with 10 bases remaining between them. The CDR3 has 14 amino acids.

CDR3 sequence: CASSIDGKAPYNEQFF. CDR3 nucleotide sequence: TGTGCCAGTAGTATAGATGGGAAGGCGCCCTACAATGAGCAGTTCTTC. The chain has TRBV19 and TRBJ2-1; D not certain. The V end lost 0 bases, the J end lost 2 bases, and 11 bases lay between the germline ends. CDR1 is LNHDA and CDR2 is SQIVND in the germline V gene (reference sequence). The CDR3 contains 16 residues.

The chain joins TRBV12-5 to TRBJ1-5; D is possibly TRBD1 (5 bases). V dropped 3 bases and J dropped 7 bases, with 13 bases sitting between them. Per the germline V gene, CDR1 is LGHNT and CDR2 is FRNRAP. This CDR3 comprises 14 residues. This CDR3 is CASGFPGYGQPQHF. CDR3 in DNA: TGTGCTAGTGGTTTTCCAGGGTATGGGCAGCCCCAGCATTTT.

Note on this clone: The sample contains more than one DNA sequence encoding this CDR3. V and J are TRBV7-8 and TRBJ2-3, with 9 bases aligning to TRBD2. The germline V gene encodes CDR1 SGHVS and CDR2 FQNEAQ. This CDR3 region has 16 residues. J lost 0 bases, V lost 3 bases, and 4 bases had no gene match. CDR3: CASSLQTSGSTDTQYF. The CDR3, as DNA: TGTGCCAGCAGCTTGCAGACTAGCGGTAGCACAGATACGCAGTATTTT.

The V gene is TRBV7-9, the J gene TRBJ2-7; a possible D gene is TRBD2 (6 bases). Trimming stripped 4 bases from V and 2 bases from J, with 18 bases between. CDR3 length equals 16 residues. Germline V gene lookup returns CDR1 SEHNR and CDR2 FQNEAQ (reference sequence). The CDR3 is CASSYTDGGRAYEQYF. The DNA of the CDR3 is TGTGCCAGCAGCTATACCGACGGGGGAAGGGCCTACGAGCAGTACTTC.

A single count supports this clone. The chain links TRBV27 to TRBJ2-1, with unresolved D. V shed 5 bases and J shed 14 bases, with 19 bases lying between them. The CDR3 is made up of 13 amino acids. The germline gives CDR1 MNHEY, CDR2 SMNVEV (reference sequence). The CDR3 sequence is CASSPRNARMEFF. In nucleotides, the CDR3 is TGTGCCAGCAGTCCCCGCAATGCCCGAATGGAGTTCTTC.

This chain joins TRBV28 and TRBJ2-7, with 8 bases aligning to TRBD2. V gave up 3 bases and J gave up 2 bases; unmatched junction bases: 3. The CDR3 loop spans 14 amino acids. Germline V gives CDR1 MDHEN, CDR2 SYDVKM. The CDR3 here is CASSLHGRAYEQYF. The DNA for the CDR3 is TGTGCCAGCAGTTTGCACGGGAGGGCCTACGAGCAGTACTTC.